The 18 T cell receptor beta chains reported below all come from one sample, sequenced in a study of blood T cell repertoires in COVID-19 (dated by TCRdb to 2018 to 2021). Library prep was done by the immunoSEQ multiplex PCR assay. The table comes from immuneACCESS by way of TCRdb, which keeps in-frame sequences with V and J called. Part of the clones is missing from these tables; in studies checked, under half for an unresolved V gene and the rest for unknown reasons. The sample has approximately 210,000 clones on record, approximately 81% of them singletons. The ten largest make up around 8.9% of the sample. The sample taken for sequencing was PBMCs or T cells enriched from blood (not recorded which). The receptors shown here come from a woman aged 50 to 60 with acute COVID-19.

The table lists this clone with a count of one. CDR3 protein: CASSVLGQGANTEAFF. In DNA, the CDR3 is TGTGCCAGTAGTGTATTGGGACAGGGGGCGAACACTGAAGCTTTCTTT. The chain carries TRBV19 and TRBJ1-1, with 12 nucleotides matching TRBD1. The CDR3 is made up of 16 amino acids. Germline CDR1 reads LNHDA; CDR2 reads SQIVND (reference sequence). The J segment lost 1 base and the V segment lost 5 bases, leaving 5 bases of the junction unmatched.

In this sample, this clone turned up a few times. This sequence joins TRBV20-1 and TRBJ1-6; the D gene is possibly TRBD1 (5 bases). Between the trimmed V and J ends, which lost 6 bases and 8 bases, there was a span of 8 bases. The CDR3 runs 11 residues. Germline V gene data show CDR1 as DFQATT and CDR2 as SNEGSKA (reference sequence). Here the CDR3 DNA reads TGCAGTGCCACACAGGATTCACCCCTCCACTTT. Amino acids: CSATQDSPLHF.

J is TRBJ2-7 and V is TRBV24-1; 7 bases match TRBD1. This CDR3 is 15 amino acids long. The V and J ends lost 9 bases and 3 bases, in that order; junction bases with no gene match: 13. Germline values: CDR1 KGHDR, CDR2 SFDVKD. The CDR3 region is CATPLAGTDIYEQYF. Here the CDR3 DNA reads TGTGCCACCCCCCTCGCCGGGACAGATATCTACGAGCAGTACTTC.

This clone was found once. The gene calls are TRBV20-1 and TRBJ2-4; a possible D gene is TRBD2 (5 bases). Looked up from germline, CDR1 is DFQATT and CDR2 is SNEGSKA (reference sequence). The CDR3 length is 11 residues. V was trimmed by 5 bases and J by 8 bases, leaving 10 bases between them. The CDR3 region has the DNA TGCAGTGCTCAACAGAGGGACATTCAGTACTTC. Its translation: CSAQQRDIQYF.

This clone came up once. The chain has TRBV28 and TRBJ1-2; 9 nucleotides line up with TRBD1. CDR1 MDHEN and CDR2 SYDVKM come from the germline V gene. Losses at the gene ends were 5 bases for V and 7 bases for J; bases not matched to a gene: 11. CDR3 length: 15 residues. CDR3 bases: TGTGCCAGCAGTCGACAGACGAGGACAGGGGCTGGCTACACCTTC. Its translation: CASSRQTRTGAGYTF.

J is TRBJ2-2 and V is TRBV7-8; D might be TRBD2 (6 bases). V was shortened by 5 bases and J by 5 bases, with 9 bases between the two germline ends. Per the germline V gene, CDR1 is SGHVS and CDR2 is FQNEAQ. The length of the CDR3 is 13 residues. The CDR3: CASSPRGTGELFF. DNA for the CDR3: TGTGCCAGCAGCCCCCGGGGGACCGGGGAGCTGTTTTTT.

J is TRBJ2-4 and V is TRBV19; the D gene is possibly TRBD2 (5 bases). The V end lost 3 bases, the J end lost 1 base, and 16 bases lay between the germline ends. The CDR3 runs 17 residues. Germline CDR1 and CDR2: LNHDA and SQIVND (reference sequence). The CDR3 spells CASSISGRDGAKNIQYF. DNA of the CDR3: TGTGCCAGTAGTATCAGTGGTCGGGATGGGGCCAAAAACATTCAGTACTTC.

The chain has TRBV6-2 or TRBV6-3 and TRBJ2-1; TRBD1 might be the D (6 bases). The V and J ends lost 4 bases and 8 bases respectively, with 12 bases between them. This CDR3 spans 13 amino acids. Germline V CDR1 and CDR2: MNHEY, SVGEGT. The CDR3, as DNA: TGTGCCAGCAGTTGGCAGGGGTCAGATGAGCAGTTCTTC. Protein product: CASSWQGSDEQFF.

The chain couples TRBV5-1 to TRBJ1-1, with TRBD1 identical over 9 bases. The V gene end was trimmed by 0 bases and the J gene end by 6 bases; junction bases not matched to a gene: 9. Per germline, CDR1 SGHRS and CDR2 YFSETQ. The CDR3 runs to 16 residues. DNA for the CDR3: TGCGCCAGCAGCTTGGATCCCCTCGGGACAGGGTCTGAAGCTTTCTTT. Amino acids: CASSLDPLGTGSEAFF.

The chain joins TRBV7-3 to TRBJ1-4, with TRBD1 as a possible D gene (5 bases). The CDR3 length is 16 residues. CDR1 is SGHTA, CDR2 FQGTGA, per germline. V lost 5 bases and J lost 8, with 21 bases in between. CDR3 in amino acids: CASSDSGTPGREKLFF. The CDR3 DNA follows: TGTGCCAGCAGCGACTCCGGGACTCCTGGGCGGGAAAAACTGTTTTTT.

This chain uses TRBV9 with TRBJ1-1, with D maybe TRBD1 (6 bases). CDR1 is SGDLS, CDR2 YYNGEE, per germline. The CDR3 is 15 amino acids. Between the trimmed V and J ends, which lost 3 bases and 2 bases, there was a span of 14 bases. The CDR3 sequence is CASSDRTGQNTEAFF. The DNA for the CDR3 is TGTGCCAGCAGCGATCGAACGGGACAAAACACTGAAGCTTTCTTT.

J is TRBJ2-2 and V is TRBV11-3, with unresolved D. From germline, CDR1 is SGHNT and CDR2 YENEEA. This CDR3 comprises 15 residues. Trimming cost V 5 bases and J 0 bases, with 10 bases left between them. CDR3 sequence: CASSHGASNTGELFF. The CDR3 nucleotides read TGTGCCAGCAGCCATGGAGCTTCGAACACCGGGGAGCTGTTTTTT.

V gene TRBV20-1 combines with J gene TRBJ2-6, with D possibly called TRBD1 or TRBD2 (6 bases each). Per the germline V gene, CDR1 is DFQATT and CDR2 is SNEGSKA (reference sequence). The CDR3 loop spans 14 amino acids. Between the trimmed V and J ends, which lost 3 bases and 3 bases, there was a span of 9 bases. CDR3 in DNA: TGCAGTGCTAGTGAGGGGGGTGGGGCCAACGTCCTGACTTTC. It codes for CSASEGGGANVLTF.

The V and J genes are TRBV19 and TRBJ2-1; 7 positions agree with TRBD1. With 3 bases clipped from V and 8 bases from J, the junction kept 13 bases outside the gene matches. Germline CDR1 LNHDA, CDR2 SQIVND (reference sequence). The CDR3 sequence is 16 residues long. DNA of the CDR3: TGTGCCAGTAGTATGTTATCAGGGGGTGCTAGAGATGAGCAGTTCTTC. Protein sequence: CASSMLSGGARDEQFF.

This chain joins TRBV6-2 or TRBV6-3 and TRBJ1-5; 8 bases fit TRBD1. The V gene end was trimmed by 2 bases and the J gene end by 2 bases; junction bases not matched to a gene: 2. CDR1 MNHEY and CDR2 SVGEGT come from the germline V gene. The CDR3 is made up of 15 amino acids. The CDR3 DNA sequence: TGTGCCAGCAGTTACATGGGACAGGGCAATCAGCCCCAGCATTTT. Residues: CASSYMGQGNQPQHF.

The chain couples TRBV19 to TRBJ2-5; TRBD1 matches 7 bases. V dropped 3 bases and J dropped 1; count of bases not matched to a gene: 2. The CDR3 has 14 residues. The germline gives CDR1 LNHDA, CDR2 SQIVND (reference sequence). The CDR3 here is CASSIGDSQETQYF. DNA of the CDR3: TGTGCCAGTAGTATTGGGGACAGCCAAGAGACCCAGTACTTC.

This clone was observed once. The chain is built from TRBV6-4 and TRBJ2-7; 8 positions match TRBD2. J lost 0 bases, V lost 3 bases, and 10 bases had no gene match. The CDR3 is made up of 17 amino acids. CDR1 is MRHNA, CDR2 SNTAGT, per germline. CDR3 DNA: TGTGCCAGCAGTGAGATTCGGGGGGGCTGGTTCTCCTACGAGCAGTACTTC. It specifies CASSEIRGGWFSYEQYF.

The genes are TRBV2 and TRBJ1-5, with TRBD1 identical over 8 bases. V was pared by 6 bases and J by 6 bases, with 13 bases of the junction left unmatched. CDR1 and CDR2 from the germline V gene are SNHLY and FYNNEI. The CDR3 covers 16 residues. CDR3 in amino acids: CASRTGVLSGSQPQHF. The CDR3 bases are TGTGCCAGCAGGACAGGGGTCCTATCTGGGAGTCAGCCCCAGCATTTT.